These T cell receptor beta chains were read from a single sample in a study of cytomegalovirus exposure and HLA in healthy donors. Sequencing used immunoSEQ multiplex PCR; TCRdb keeps in-frame clones, though not all of them. The repertoire includes some 87,000 clones, 79% of them detected once, and 2.7% sits in the top ten. The sequenced material came from PBMCs. These receptors all come from a man in his thirties or forties in good health and CMV-seronegative. Both conserved end residues are part of each CDR3. Fields, in order: clone size, D gene, V gene, J gene, CDR3 DNA, CDR3 protein. A D gene is named only where the DNA matches it firmly. A row's size may be missing; if present it is once, few, many or a size class.

NA	TRBD1	TRBV5-6	TRBJ2-7	TGTGCCAGCAGCTTCAGCGACAGGGTGGTGTACGAGCAGTACTTC	CASSFSDRVVYEQYF
NA	NA	TRBV4-1	TRBJ2-3	TGCGCCAGCAGCCAAGTCTGGGGGCCTAGCCCAACCTACACAGATACGCAGTATTTT	CASSQVWGPSPTYTDTQYF
NA	NA	TRBV29-1	TRBJ1-2	TGCAGCGTTGACAGATCGAACTATGGCTACACCTTC	CSVDRSNYGYTF
NA	NA	TRBV27	TRBJ1-2	TGTGCCAGCAGTTCCTCAGGGAACTATGGCTACACCTTC	CASSSSGNYGYTF
NA	NA	TRBV2	TRBJ2-2	TGTGCCAGCAGAGATACTCACACCGGGGAGCTGTTTTTT	CASRDTHTGELFF
NA	NA	TRBV6-4	TRBJ2-7	TGTGCCAGCAGGAAGACAGGAACCAGCTCCTACGAGCAGTACTTC	CASRKTGTSSYEQYF
once	NA	TRBV4-3	TRBJ2-2	TGCGCCAGCAGCCCACAAGTCGGGCGGGGGACAACCGGGGAGCTGTTTTTT	CASSPQVGRGTTGELFF
NA	NA	TRBV5-6	TRBJ1-5	TGTGCCAGCAGCTTGACAGGCAGCTTGAATCAGCCCCAGCATTTT	CASSLTGSLNQPQHF
NA	TRBD1	TRBV7-9	TRBJ1-6	TGTGCCAGCAGCTTTGGGGACAGATACAATTCACCCCTCCACTTT	CASSFGDRYNSPLHF
NA	TRBD1	TRBV2	TRBJ2-6	TGTGCCAGCAGTTTTTTACTACAGGGGACTGGGGCCAACGTCCTGACTTTC	CASSFLLQGTGANVLTF